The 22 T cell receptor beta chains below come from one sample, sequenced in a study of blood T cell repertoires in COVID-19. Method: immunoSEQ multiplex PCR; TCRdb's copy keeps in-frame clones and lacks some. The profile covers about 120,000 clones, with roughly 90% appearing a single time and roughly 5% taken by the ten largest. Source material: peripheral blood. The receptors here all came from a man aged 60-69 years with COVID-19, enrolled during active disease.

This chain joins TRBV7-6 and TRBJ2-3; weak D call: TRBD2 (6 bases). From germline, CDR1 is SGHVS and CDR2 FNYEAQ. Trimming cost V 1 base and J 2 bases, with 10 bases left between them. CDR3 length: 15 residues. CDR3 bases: TGTGCCAGCAGCTTAGGCGGGACGTACACAGATACGCAGTATTTT. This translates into CASSLGGTYTDTQYF.

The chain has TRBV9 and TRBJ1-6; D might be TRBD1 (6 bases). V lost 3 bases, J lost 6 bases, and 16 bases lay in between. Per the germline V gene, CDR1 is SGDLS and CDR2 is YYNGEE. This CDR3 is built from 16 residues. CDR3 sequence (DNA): TGTGCCAGCAGCGCCCCAGGGGCGCGAGGTAATTCACCCCTCCACTTT. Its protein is CASSAPGARGNSPLHF.

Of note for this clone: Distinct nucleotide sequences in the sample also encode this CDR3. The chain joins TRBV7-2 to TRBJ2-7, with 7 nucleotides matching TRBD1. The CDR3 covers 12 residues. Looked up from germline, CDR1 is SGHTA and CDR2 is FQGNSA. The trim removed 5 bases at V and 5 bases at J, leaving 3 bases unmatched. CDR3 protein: CASSLDRDEQYF. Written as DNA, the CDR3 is TGTGCCAGCAGCCTAGACAGGGACGAGCAGTACTTC.

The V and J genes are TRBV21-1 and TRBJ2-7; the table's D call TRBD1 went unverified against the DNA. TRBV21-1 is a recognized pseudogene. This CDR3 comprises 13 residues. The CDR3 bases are TGTGCCAGCATGGGACAGGTGCTGTACGAGCAGTACTTC. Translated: CASMGQVLYEQYF.

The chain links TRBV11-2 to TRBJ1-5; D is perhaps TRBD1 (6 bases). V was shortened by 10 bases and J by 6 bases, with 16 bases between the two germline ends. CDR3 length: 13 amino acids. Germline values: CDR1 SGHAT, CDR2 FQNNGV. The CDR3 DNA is TGTGCCACCTCAGGGGCTGAGGGTCAGCCCCAGCATTTT. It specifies CATSGAEGQPQHF.

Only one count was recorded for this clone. For the CDR3, the DNA is TGTGCCAGCAGCCTCGGGGGAGATACGCAGTATTTT. Protein sequence: CASSLGGDTQYF. The V call is TRBV11-3, the J call TRBJ2-3, with a tentative D call TRBD2 (6 bases). This CDR3 has 12 residues. Germline CDR1 is SGHNT and CDR2 is YENEEA. V was trimmed by 5 bases and J by 5 bases, leaving 8 bases between them.

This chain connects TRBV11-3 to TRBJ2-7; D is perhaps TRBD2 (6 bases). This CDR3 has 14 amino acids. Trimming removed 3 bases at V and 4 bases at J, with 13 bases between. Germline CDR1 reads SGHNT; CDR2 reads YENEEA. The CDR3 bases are TGTGCCAGCAGCTTCATCGGGAGTGAGTACGAGCAGTACTTC. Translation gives CASSFIGSEYEQYF. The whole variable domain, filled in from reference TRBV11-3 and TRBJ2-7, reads EAGVVQSPRYKIIEKKQPVAFWCNPISGHNTLYWYLQNLGQGPELLIRYENEEAVDDSQLPKDRFSAERLKGVDSTLKIQPAELGDSAVYLCASSFIGSEYEQYFGPGTRLTVT.

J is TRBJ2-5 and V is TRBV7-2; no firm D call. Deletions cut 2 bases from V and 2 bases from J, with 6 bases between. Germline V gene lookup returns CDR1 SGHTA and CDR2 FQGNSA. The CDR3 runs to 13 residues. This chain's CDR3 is CASSLNSQETQYF. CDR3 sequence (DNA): TGTGCCAGCAGCTTAAACTCTCAAGAGACCCAGTACTTC.

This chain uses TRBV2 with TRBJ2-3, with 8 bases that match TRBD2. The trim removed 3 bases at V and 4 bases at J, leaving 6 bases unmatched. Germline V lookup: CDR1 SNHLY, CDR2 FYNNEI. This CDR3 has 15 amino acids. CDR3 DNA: TGTGCCAGCAGTGAGGAACTAGCGGTTTCAGATACGCAGTATTTT. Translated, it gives CASSEELAVSDTQYF. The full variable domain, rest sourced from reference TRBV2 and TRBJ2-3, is EPEVTQTPSHQVTQMGQEVILRCVPISNHLYFYWYRQILGQKVEFLVSFYNNEISEKSEIFDDQFSVERPDGSNFTLKIRSTKLEDSAMYFCASSEELAVSDTQYFGPGTRLTVL.

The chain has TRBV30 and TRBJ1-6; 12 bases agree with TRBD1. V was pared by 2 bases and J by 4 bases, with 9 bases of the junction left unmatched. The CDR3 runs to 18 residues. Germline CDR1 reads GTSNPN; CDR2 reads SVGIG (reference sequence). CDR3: CAWSTPGTGGLYNSPLHF. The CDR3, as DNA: TGTGCCTGGAGTACCCCCGGGACAGGGGGCCTTTATAATTCACCCCTCCACTTT.

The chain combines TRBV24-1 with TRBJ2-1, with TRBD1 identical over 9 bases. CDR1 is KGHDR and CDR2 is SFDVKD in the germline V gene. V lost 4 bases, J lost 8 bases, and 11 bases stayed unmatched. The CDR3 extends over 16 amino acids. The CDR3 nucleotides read TGTGCCACCAGTGAAGCTCCGGGACAGGGCCCGTATGAGCAGTTCTTC. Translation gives CATSEAPGQGPYEQFF.

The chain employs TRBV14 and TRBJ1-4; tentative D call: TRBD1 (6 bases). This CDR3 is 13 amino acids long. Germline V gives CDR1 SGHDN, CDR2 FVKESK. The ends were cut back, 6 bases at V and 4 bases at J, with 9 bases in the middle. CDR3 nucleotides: TGTGCCAGCAGTTTGGACAGTAATGAAAAACTGTTTTTT. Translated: CASSLDSNEKLFF.

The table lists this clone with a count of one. The CDR3 nucleotides are TGTGCCAGCAGCTTATTTGGGGCAGGCTACGAGCAGTACTTC. Its protein product is CASSLFGAGYEQYF. V gene TRBV5-5 combines with J gene TRBJ2-7; tentatively, D is TRBD1 (5 bases). CDR1 and CDR2 (germline): SGHKS, YYEKEE (reference sequence). The CDR3 sequence is 14 residues long. V lost 2 bases to trimming and J lost 3 bases, with 12 bases between them. Complete variable domain (other parts from reference TRBV5-5 and TRBJ2-7): DAGVTQSPTHLIKTRGQQVTLRCSPISGHKSVSWYQQVLGQGPQFIFQYYEKEERGRGNFPDRFSARQFPNYSSELNVNALLLGDSALYLCASSLFGAGYEQYFGPGTRLTVT.

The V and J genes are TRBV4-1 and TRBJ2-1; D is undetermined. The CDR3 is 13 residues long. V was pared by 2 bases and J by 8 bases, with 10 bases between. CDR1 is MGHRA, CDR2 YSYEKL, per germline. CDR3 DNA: TGCGCCAGCAGCCAATTAGGAGTCGATGAGCAGTTCTTC. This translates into CASSQLGVDEQFF.

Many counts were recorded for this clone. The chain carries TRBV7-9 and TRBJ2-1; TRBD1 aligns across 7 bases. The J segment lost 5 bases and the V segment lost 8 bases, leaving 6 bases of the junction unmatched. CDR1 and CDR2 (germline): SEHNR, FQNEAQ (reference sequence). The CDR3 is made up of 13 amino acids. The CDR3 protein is CASERDSNNEQFF. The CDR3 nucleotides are TGTGCCAGCGAACGGGACAGCAACAATGAGCAGTTCTTC.

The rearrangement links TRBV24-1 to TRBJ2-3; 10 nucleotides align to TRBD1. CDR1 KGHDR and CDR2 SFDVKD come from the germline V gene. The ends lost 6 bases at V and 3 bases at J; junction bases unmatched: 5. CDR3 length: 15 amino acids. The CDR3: CATSRRGQGTDTQYF. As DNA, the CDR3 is TGTGCCACCAGTAGACGGGGACAGGGGACAGATACGCAGTATTTT.

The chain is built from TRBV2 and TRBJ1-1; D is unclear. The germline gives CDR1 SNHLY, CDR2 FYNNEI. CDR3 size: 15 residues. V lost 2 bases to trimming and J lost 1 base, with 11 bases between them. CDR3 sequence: CASSESRSENTEAFF. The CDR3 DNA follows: TGTGCCAGCAGTGAATCCAGGTCGGAGAACACTGAAGCTTTCTTT.

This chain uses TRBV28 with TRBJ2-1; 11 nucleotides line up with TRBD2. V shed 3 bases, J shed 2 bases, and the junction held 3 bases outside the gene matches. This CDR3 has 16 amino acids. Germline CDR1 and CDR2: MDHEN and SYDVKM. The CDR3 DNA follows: TGTGCCAGCAGTTTCCTAGCGGGAGGCCCCTACAATGAGCAGTTCTTC. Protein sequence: CASSFLAGGPYNEQFF.

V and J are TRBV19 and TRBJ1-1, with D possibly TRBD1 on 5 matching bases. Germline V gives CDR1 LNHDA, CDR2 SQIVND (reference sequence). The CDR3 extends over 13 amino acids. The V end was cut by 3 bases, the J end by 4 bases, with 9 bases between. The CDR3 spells CASSILGATEAFF. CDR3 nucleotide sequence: TGTGCCAGTAGTATTCTTGGGGCCACTGAAGCTTTCTTT.

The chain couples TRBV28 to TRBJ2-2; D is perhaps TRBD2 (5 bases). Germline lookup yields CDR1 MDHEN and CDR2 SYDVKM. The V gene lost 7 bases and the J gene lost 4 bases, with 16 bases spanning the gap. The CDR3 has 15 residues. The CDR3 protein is CASISDPAGTGELFF. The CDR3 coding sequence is TGTGCCAGCATTTCGGACCCCGCGGGCACCGGGGAGCTGTTTTTT.

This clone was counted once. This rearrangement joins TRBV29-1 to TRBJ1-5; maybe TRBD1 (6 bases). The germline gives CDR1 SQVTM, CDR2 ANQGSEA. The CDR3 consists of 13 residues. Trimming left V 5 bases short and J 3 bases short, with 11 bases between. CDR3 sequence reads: CSVSQGFNQPQHF. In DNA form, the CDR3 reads TGCAGCGTTTCACAGGGTTTCAATCAGCCCCAGCATTTT.

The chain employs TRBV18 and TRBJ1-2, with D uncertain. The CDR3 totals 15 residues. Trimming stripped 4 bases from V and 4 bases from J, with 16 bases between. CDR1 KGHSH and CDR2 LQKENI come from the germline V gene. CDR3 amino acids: CASSQGGFMLYGYTF. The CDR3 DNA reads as TGTGCCAGCTCACAGGGAGGTTTTATGCTCTATGGCTACACCTTC.